The rows below give T cell receptor beta chains drawn from one sample of a study of blood T cell repertoires in COVID-19. The data were produced by immunoSEQ multiplex PCR, yet TCRdb's version contains in-frame clones alone and is incomplete. The sample carries fewer than 350,000 clones, just over 90% recorded once. The specimen sequenced was PBMCs or T cells enriched from blood (not recorded which). These receptors all stem from a woman in her thirties or forties with acute COVID-19. Each CDR3 is given with its conserved first and last residue. A D gene is named only where the DNA matches it firmly. For some rows the clone size is stated as once, few or many, or as a class when expanded; others skip it.

>NA|NA|TRBJ1-3|TRBV2
CASSEQFSGNTIYF
TGTGCCAGCAGTGAACAGTTCTCTGGAAACACCATATATTTT
>TRBD1|NA|TRBJ1-1|TRBV6-2/TRBV6-3
CASSYLPGQGRTEAFF
TGTGCCAGCAGCTACTTGCCGGGACAGGGGAGGACTGAAGCTTTCTTT
>NA|NA|TRBJ2-3|TRBV18
CASSPTRTDTQYF
TGTGCCAGCTCACCGACACGCACAGATACGCAGTATTTT
>TRBD1|NA|TRBJ1-2|TRBV6-5
CASRFSGTGGSGYTF
TGTGCCAGCAGATTCTCCGGGACAGGGGGCAGTGGCTACACCTTC
>TRBD2|NA|TRBJ2-1|TRBV19
CASSIPAGGYNEQFF
TGTGCCAGTAGTATTCCAGCGGGAGGGTACAATGAGCAGTTCTTC
>TRBD1|few|TRBJ1-2|TRBV3-1/TRBV3-2
CASSQPGQIYGYTF
TGTGCCAGCAGCCAACCGGGACAGATCTATGGCTACACCTTC
>TRBD2|NA|TRBJ2-5|TRBV5-4
CASSFGLAEQETQYF
TGTGCCAGCAGCTTCGGACTAGCGGAACAAGAGACCCAGTACTTC
>NA|NA|TRBJ2-7|TRBV11-1
CASSSVGGTRYEQYF
TGTGCCAGCAGCTCCGTGGGGGGAACACGCTACGAGCAGTACTTC
>NA|NA|TRBJ1-1|TRBV7-2
CASSLNKVGSVGTEAFF
TGTGCCAGCAGCTTAAATAAGGTTGGCAGCGTCGGGACTGAAGCTTTCTTT
>TRBD1|NA|TRBJ1-3|TRBV11-2
CASSGRDRGTGNTIYF
TGTGCCAGCAGCGGCCGGGACAGGGGGACTGGAAACACCATATATTTT
>TRBD1|NA|TRBJ1-1|TRBV30
CAWSGQGVRKPFF
TGTGCCTGGAGTGGACAGGGGGTTCGAAAGCCTTTCTTT
>NA|NA|TRBJ1-1|TRBV5-6
CASSLVRRPVNTEAFF
TGTGCCAGCAGCTTGGTAAGGCGGCCGGTGAACACTGAAGCTTTCTTT
>NA|NA|TRBJ1-1|TRBV19
CASSLGTGVEAFF
TGTGCCAGTAGTCTAGGGACCGGGGTTGAAGCTTTCTTT
>NA|once|TRBJ1-2|TRBV5-6
CASSLEQGHYGYTF
TGTGCCAGCAGCTTGGAGCAGGGCCACTATGGCTACACCTTC
>TRBD2|NA|TRBJ2-7|TRBV3-1/TRBV3-2
CASSLAGGRYEQYF
TGTGCCAGCAGCTTAGCGGGGGGGCGATACGAGCAGTACTTC
>NA|few|TRBJ1-6|TRBV2
CASTAGGGRGIYNSPLHF
TGTGCCAGCACAGCCGGGGGAGGTCGTGGAATCTATAATTCACCCCTCCACTTT
>TRBD2|NA|TRBJ2-7|TRBV30
CAWRKPGLRYEQYF
TGTGCCTGGAGAAAACCGGGACTAAGATACGAGCAGTACTTC
>TRBD1|NA|TRBJ2-7|TRBV27
CASSIPGQGHEQYF
TGTGCCAGCAGTATTCCGGGACAGGGACACGAGCAGTACTTC
>TRBD1|NA|TRBJ2-6|TRBV3-1/TRBV3-2
CASSLTGSGANVLTF
TGTGCCAGCAGCCTGACAGGGTCGGGGGCCAACGTCCTGACTTTC
>NA|NA|TRBJ1-5|TRBV3-1/TRBV3-2
CASSQDPPGLAQPQHF
TGTGCCAGCAGCCAAGATCCCCCGGGTTTGGCTCAGCCCCAGCATTTT
>NA|NA|TRBJ2-1|TRBV9
CASSLRGSGSYNEQFF
TGTGCCAGCAGCCTGAGAGGGTCGGGCTCCTACAATGAGCAGTTCTTC
>TRBD2|NA|TRBJ2-7|TRBV27
CASSLREGRSGEQYF
TGTGCCAGCAGTTTGCGGGAGGGCCGGTCGGGCGAGCAGTACTTC
>NA|NA|TRBJ1-4|TRBV7-6
CASSFGTTNEKLFF
TGTGCCAGCAGCTTCGGGACTACTAATGAAAAACTGTTTTTT
>NA|NA|TRBJ1-6|TRBV28
CASLADYISPLHF
TGTGCCAGCCTAGCGGACTACATCTCACCCCTCCACTTT
>TRBD1|once|TRBJ1-4|TRBV28
CASHTGGTNEKLFF
TGTGCCAGCCATACAGGGGGCACTAATGAAAAACTGTTTTTT
>TRBD1|NA|TRBJ1-2|TRBV28
CASRTGTGVGYTF
TGTGCCAGCAGGACTGGGACAGGGGTTGGCTACACCTTC
>NA|NA|TRBJ1-1|TRBV24-1
CATRGGRNTEAFF
TGTGCCACCCGCGGAGGGAGGAACACTGAAGCTTTCTTT